The entry that follows covers one TCR beta chain sequence. Antigen unknown. These data originate in a study of Ad26.COV2.S vaccination and SARS-CoV-2 variants. Trimming left V 4 bases short and J 5 bases short, with 15 bases between. Per germline, CDR1 SGHTA and CDR2 FQGNSA. This CDR3 comprises 14 residues. This table comes from immunoSEQ multiplex PCR, and its TCRdb copy is limited to in-frame clones, with some not included. Of about 87,000 clones in the sample, 82% are singletons; the top ten hold about a sixth. Study-wide findings and caveats: Comparable non-spike TCR breadth was observed in vaccine and placebo recipients. In vaccinated individuals, spike-specific CD8+ and CD4+ T cell responses reportedly displayed substantial breadth. Recipients given vaccine exceeded placebo recipients in spike-specific TCR breadth.

This sample comprised peripheral blood, obtained after recovery from COVID-19. The receptor was isolated from a human donor who had recovered from COVID-19. The chain joins TRBV7-2 to TRBJ2-7; D is unclear. The CDR3 protein is CASSSSLGFDEQYF. The DNA for the CDR3 is TGTGCCAGCAGCTCGTCCCTAGGATTCGACGAGCAGTACTTC.